Presented here are 5 T cell receptor beta chains from one specimen sequenced in a study of cytomegalovirus exposure and HLA in healthy donors. PCR involved 60 Vbeta and 13 Jbeta primers. Sequencing was performed with immunoSEQ multiplex PCR; in TCRdb, only in-frame clones are kept and a portion is missing. This table has roughly 100,000 clones, approximately 72% appearing once. Sample: PBMCs. Every receptor here comes from a man aged 25-45 years in good health and CMV-seronegative.

J is TRBJ2-7 and V is TRBV7-9; TRBD1 agrees at 7 bases. J was trimmed by 3 bases and V by 7 bases; bases with no gene match: 9. Germline V gives CDR1 SEHNR, CDR2 FQNEAQ (reference sequence). The CDR3 extends over 14 amino acids. CDR3: CASTPGQANYEQYF. CDR3 DNA: TGTGCCAGCACCCCAGGACAGGCTAACTACGAGCAGTACTTC.

V gene TRBV6-1 combines with J gene TRBJ2-3; 8 nucleotides match TRBD1. This CDR3 contains 14 residues. Looked up from germline, CDR1 is MNHNS and CDR2 is SASEGT. The V gene end was trimmed by 8 bases and the J gene end by 7 bases; junction bases not matched to a gene: 11. CDR3 sequence (DNA): TGTGCCAGCGAAGTGACAGGGGTCAAATATACGCAGTATTTT. Translating it yields CASEVTGVKYTQYF.

The V and J genes are TRBV6-5 and TRBJ1-2; TRBD1 might be the D (5 bases). V lost 6 bases to trimming and J lost 5 bases, with 13 bases between them. CDR1 is MNHEY and CDR2 is SVGAGI in the germline V gene. The CDR3 totals 13 residues. CDR3 nucleotide sequence: TGTGCCAGCAGACAGGCTCAGAGGTATGGCTACACCTTC. Translation gives CASRQAQRYGYTF.

The gene calls are TRBV23-1 and TRBJ1-5; D is unresolved. TRBV23-1 is an open reading frame, and its role is uncertain. With 3 bases removed from V and 0 bases from J, the gap between germline ends came to 18 bases. CDR3 length: 18 residues. The CDR3 here is CASSHEIASTYSNQPQHF. The CDR3, as DNA: TGCGCCAGCAGTCATGAGATCGCATCAACCTATAGCAATCAGCCCCAGCATTTT.

The chain links TRBV7-8 to TRBJ2-7, with TRBD2 matching 12 bases. This CDR3 has 17 residues. CDR1 and CDR2 (germline): SGHVS, FQNEAQ. The ends lost 5 bases at V and 0 bases at J; junction bases unmatched: 8. This CDR3 is CASSRGTSGGSSYEQYF. In nucleotides, the CDR3 is TGTGCCAGCAGCCGCGGAACTAGCGGGGGGAGCTCCTACGAGCAGTACTTC.